Following are 18 T cell receptor beta chains from one sample sequenced in a study of blood T cell repertoires in COVID-19. The method was immunoSEQ multiplex PCR; TCRdb's version includes in-frame clones alone and lacks a portion of them. The sample contains about 240,000 clones, 87% of which appear only once. The sequencing input was peripheral blood. These receptors all come from a man aged 55 to 70 who had recovered from COVID-19.

This chain joins TRBV7-9 and TRBJ2-7; TRBD2 agrees at 9 bases. Germline CDR1 reads SEHNR; CDR2 reads FQNEAQ (reference sequence). The junction had 1 base not matched to a gene; V was cut back by 6 bases and J by 1 base. The CDR3 is made up of 13 amino acids. CDR3 residues: CASSTSGSYEQYV. CDR3 bases: TGTGCCAGCAGTACTAGCGGGTCCTACGAGCAGTACGTC.

V usage is TRBV6-5 and J usage is TRBJ1-2, with D perhaps matching TRBD1 (6 bases). V lost 4 bases and J 6 bases, leaving 12 bases between the germline ends. The germline gives CDR1 MNHEY, CDR2 SVGAGI. This CDR3 has 13 amino acids. The CDR3 protein is CASSLGGENGYTF. The DNA of the CDR3 is TGTGCCAGCAGTTTAGGGGGGGAGAATGGCTACACCTTC.

Comment on this clone: The same CDR3 arises from other DNA sequences in this sample as well. The chain combines TRBV18 with TRBJ1-1, with a possible D match to TRBD1 (6 bases). The CDR3 loop spans 14 amino acids. Germline V CDR1 and CDR2: KGHSH, LQKENI. V lost 3 bases, J lost 1 base, and 9 bases lay in between. This chain's CDR3 is CASSPLGQNTEAFF. As DNA, the CDR3 is TGTGCCAGCTCACCCCTGGGACAGAACACTGAAGCTTTCTTT.

The chain combines TRBV27 with TRBJ2-1; D might be TRBD1 (5 bases). V lost 6 bases, J lost 2 bases, and 14 bases lay in between. This CDR3 spans 15 amino acids. Germline assignment: CDR1 MNHEY and CDR2 SMNVEV (reference sequence). This CDR3 reads CASRERQGPYNEQFF. The CDR3 bases are TGTGCCAGCAGGGAACGGCAGGGTCCCTACAATGAGCAGTTCTTC.

This rearrangement joins TRBV24-1 to TRBJ2-3; D remains unclear. Per germline, CDR1 KGHDR and CDR2 SFDVKD. V lost 9 bases to trimming and J lost 0 bases, with 9 bases between them. CDR3 length: 13 amino acids. The CDR3 sequence: CATAHASTDTQYF. Written as DNA, the CDR3 is TGTGCCACCGCGCATGCTAGCACAGATACGCAGTATTTT.

The chain combines TRBV21-1 with TRBJ1-2; the table's D call, TRBD1, has no DNA check behind it. TRBV21-1 is flagged as a pseudogene. The CDR3 contains 13 residues. The CDR3, as DNA: TGTGCCAGCACTACATTACAGGGGGAGGGCTACACCTTC. The encoded protein is CASTTLQGEGYTF.

This rearrangement joins TRBV27 to TRBJ1-3; D call uncertain. V gave up 9 bases and J gave up 3 bases, with 12 bases separating them. The germline V gene encodes CDR1 MNHEY and CDR2 SMNVEV (reference sequence). The CDR3 runs 13 residues. In nucleotides, the CDR3 is TGTGCCAGTCGGAACAGTGGTGGAAACACCATATATTTT. It is translated as CASRNSGGNTIYF.

This chain uses TRBV12-5 with TRBJ2-3; possible D gene TRBD1, 5 bases. The CDR3 contains 14 residues. V lost 6 bases, J lost 5 bases, and 15 bases lay in between. Per germline, CDR1 LGHNT and CDR2 FRNRAP. CDR3 protein: CASGAGRDQDTQYF. Here the CDR3 DNA reads TGTGCTAGTGGGGCCGGCAGGGATCAAGATACGCAGTATTTT.

The rearrangement links TRBV21-1 to TRBJ2-7; the table's TRBD1 call for D was not verified on the DNA. TRBV21-1 is reported as a pseudogene. This CDR3 has 17 amino acids. The CDR3 is CASSKASRDSFYEKQYV. The DNA of the CDR3 is TGTGCCAGCAGCAAAGCGTCTCGGGACAGTTTCTACGAGAAGCAGTACGTC.

This sequence joins TRBV5-5 and TRBJ1-2, with a tentative D call TRBD1 (5 bases). Trimming left V 2 bases short and J 0 bases short, with 8 bases between. The CDR3 length is 14 residues. Germline values: CDR1 SGHKS, CDR2 YYEKEE (reference sequence). The CDR3 DNA follows: TGTGCCAGCAGCTTCCGGACAACTAACTATGGCTACACCTTC. Its translation is CASSFRTTNYGYTF. The full variable domain, rest sourced from reference TRBV5-5 and TRBJ1-2, is DAGVTQSPTHLIKTRGQQVTLRCSPISGHKSVSWYQQVLGQGPQFIFQYYEKEERGRGNFPDRFSARQFPNYSSELNVNALLLGDSALYLCASSFRTTNYGYTFGSGTRLTVV.

The chain joins TRBV3-1 (or the pseudogene TRBV3-2) to TRBJ1-2, with 7 bases lining up with TRBD1. V was clipped by 1 base and J by 8 bases; unmatched bases: 4. Germline CDR1 and CDR2: LGHDT and YNNKEL (reference sequence). The CDR3 has 13 amino acids. As DNA, the CDR3 is TGTGCCAGCAGCCAAGCACAGGGGCAGGGCTACACCTTC. Translation: CASSQAQGQGYTF.

The V call is TRBV6-1, the J call TRBJ2-7; D is undetermined. The CDR3 is 15 amino acids. Trimming left V 1 base short and J 5 bases short, with 15 bases between. CDR1 and CDR2 (germline): MNHNS, SASEGT. The CDR3 loop is CASSEDWQRPHEQYF. CDR3 bases: TGTGCCAGCAGTGAAGATTGGCAGCGCCCCCACGAGCAGTACTTC.

As for this clone: The sample contains more than one DNA sequence encoding this CDR3. The chain carries TRBV20-1 and TRBJ1-2; 11 bases match TRBD1. V lost 5 bases and J lost 8; bases outside the gene matches: 1. This CDR3 is built from 11 residues. CDR1 DFQATT and CDR2 SNEGSKA come from the germline V gene (reference sequence). CDR3 sequence reads: CSAWTGGGYTF. CDR3 sequence (DNA): TGCAGTGCTTGGACAGGGGGCGGCTACACCTTC.

The chain uses TRBV6-5 and TRBJ2-7; maybe TRBD2 (5 bases). V gave up 7 bases and J gave up 2 bases, with 15 bases separating them. This CDR3 is built from 14 residues. Germline loops: CDR1 MNHEY, CDR2 SVGAGI. The CDR3 reads CASNLERVAYEQYF. The CDR3 DNA reads TGTGCCAGCAACCTTGAGAGGGTAGCCTACGAGCAGTACTTC.

The rearrangement joins TRBV5-6 to TRBJ1-2; weak D call: TRBD1 (6 bases). Germline assignment: CDR1 SGHDT and CDR2 YYEEEE. The V end was cut by 3 bases, the J end by 4 bases, with 10 bases between. The length of the CDR3 is 13 residues. The CDR3 DNA reads TGTGCCAGCAGCTCAACAGGGCCCTATGGCTACACCTTC. This translates into CASSSTGPYGYTF.

This chain joins TRBV5-3 and TRBJ2-7, with D perhaps TRBD1 (5 bases). TRBV5-3 is flagged as an ORF with uncertain function. V dropped 5 bases and J dropped 2 bases, with 8 bases sitting between them. CDR3 length: 12 amino acids. The CDR3 here is CARSPGTYEQYV. DNA for the CDR3: TGTGCCAGAAGTCCAGGGACCTACGAGCAGTACGTC.

A few counts support this clone. The chain combines TRBV30 with TRBJ1-1; no reliable D call. Germline assignment: CDR1 GTSNPN and CDR2 SVGIG (reference sequence). Trimming removed 0 bases at V and 3 bases at J, with 14 bases between. The length of the CDR3 is 15 residues. CDR3 sequence (DNA): TGTGCCTGGAGTGTAGGATCGGGGTGGGACACTGAAGCTTTCTTT. Its protein is CAWSVGSGWDTEAFF.

The genes are TRBV30 and TRBJ1-1; maybe TRBD1 (5 bases). Between the trimmed V and J ends, which lost 2 bases and 12 bases, there was a span of 19 bases. Per germline, CDR1 GTSNPN and CDR2 SVGIG (reference sequence). The CDR3 has 13 residues. The CDR3 spells CAWSPHIEAGTFF. The CDR3, as DNA: TGTGCCTGGAGTCCCCATATAGAGGCAGGGACTTTCTTT.